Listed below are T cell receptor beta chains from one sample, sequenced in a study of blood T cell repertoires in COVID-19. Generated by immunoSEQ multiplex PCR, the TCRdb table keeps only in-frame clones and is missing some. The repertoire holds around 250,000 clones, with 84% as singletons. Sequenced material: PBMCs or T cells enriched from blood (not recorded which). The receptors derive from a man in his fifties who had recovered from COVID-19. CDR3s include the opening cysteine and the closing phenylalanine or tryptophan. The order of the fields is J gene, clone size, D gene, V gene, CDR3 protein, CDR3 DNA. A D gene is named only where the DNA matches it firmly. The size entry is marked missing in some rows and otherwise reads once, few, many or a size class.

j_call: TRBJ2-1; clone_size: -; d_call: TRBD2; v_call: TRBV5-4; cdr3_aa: CASSIGFAWTSGSNEQFF; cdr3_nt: TGTGCCAGCAGCATTGGATTTGCGTGGACTAGCGGGAGCAATGAGCAGTTCTTC
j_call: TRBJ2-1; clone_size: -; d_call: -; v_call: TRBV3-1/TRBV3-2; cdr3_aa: CASSQVTYNEQFF; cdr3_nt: TGTGCCAGCAGCCAAGTAACATACAATGAGCAGTTCTTC
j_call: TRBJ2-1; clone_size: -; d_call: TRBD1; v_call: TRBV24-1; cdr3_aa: CATSDPGDREQFF; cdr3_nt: TGTGCCACCAGTGATCCCGGGGACAGGGAGCAGTTCTTC
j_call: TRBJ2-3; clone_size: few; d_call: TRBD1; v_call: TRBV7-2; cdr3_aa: CASSLRTGGGDTQYF; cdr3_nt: TGTGCCAGCAGCTTAAGGACAGGGGGAGGAGATACGCAGTATTTT
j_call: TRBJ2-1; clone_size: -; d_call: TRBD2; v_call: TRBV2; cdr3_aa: CASRAHSGRNEQFF; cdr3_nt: TGTGCCAGCAGAGCTCATAGCGGGAGGAATGAGCAGTTCTTC
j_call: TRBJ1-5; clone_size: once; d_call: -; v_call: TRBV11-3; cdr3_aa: CASSLSVYNQPQHF; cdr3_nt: TGTGCCAGCAGCTTGAGTGTGTACAATCAGCCCCAGCATTTT
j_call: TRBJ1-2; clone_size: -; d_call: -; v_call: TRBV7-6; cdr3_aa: CASSSRVGLFGYGYTF; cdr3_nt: TGTGCCAGCAGCTCCAGGGTGGGGTTATTCGGCTATGGCTACACCTTC
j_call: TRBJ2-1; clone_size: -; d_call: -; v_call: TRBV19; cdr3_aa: CASSIYGGKIF; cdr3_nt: TGTGCCAGTAGTATCTACGGGGGTAAGATCTTC
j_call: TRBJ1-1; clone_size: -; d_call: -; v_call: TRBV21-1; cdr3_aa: CASSNYLHPMNTEAFF; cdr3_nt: TGTGCCAGCAGCAATTATCTCCACCCTATGAACACTGAAGCTTTCTTT
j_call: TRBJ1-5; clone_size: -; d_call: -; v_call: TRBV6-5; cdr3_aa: CASIPAGTNQPQHF; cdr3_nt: TGTGCCAGCATCCCGGCAGGGACAAATCAGCCCCAGCATTTT
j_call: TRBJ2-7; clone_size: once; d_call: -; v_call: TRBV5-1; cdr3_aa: CASSLGESSYEQYF; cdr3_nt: TGCGCCAGCAGCTTGGGGGAGAGCTCCTACGAGCAGTACTTC
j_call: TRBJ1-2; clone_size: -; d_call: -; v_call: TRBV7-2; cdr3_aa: CASSLVGTTGGGYGYTF; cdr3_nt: TGTGCCAGCAGCTTAGTCGGGACCACGGGCGGGGGCTATGGCTACACCTTC
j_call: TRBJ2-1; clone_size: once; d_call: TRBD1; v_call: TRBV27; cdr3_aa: CASGQGPYNEQFF; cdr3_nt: TGTGCCAGCGGACAGGGCCCCTACAATGAGCAGTTCTTC
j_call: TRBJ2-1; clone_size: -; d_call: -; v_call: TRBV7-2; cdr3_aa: CASSLRNEQFF; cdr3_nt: TGTGCCAGCAGCTTGAGAAATGAGCAGTTCTTC
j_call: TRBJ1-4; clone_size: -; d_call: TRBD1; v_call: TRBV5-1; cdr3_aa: CASSPEGTAHNEKLFF; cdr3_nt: TGCGCCAGCAGCCCAGAAGGGACAGCGCATAATGAAAAACTGTTTTTT
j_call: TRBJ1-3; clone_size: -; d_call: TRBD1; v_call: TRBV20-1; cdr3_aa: CSASTGGINTIYF; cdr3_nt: TGCAGTGCCAGTACAGGGGGCATAAACACCATATATTTT
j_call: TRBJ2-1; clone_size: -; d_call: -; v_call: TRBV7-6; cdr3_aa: CASSPYNGGEQFF; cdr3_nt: TGTGCCAGCAGCCCGTATAACGGGGGTGAGCAGTTCTTC
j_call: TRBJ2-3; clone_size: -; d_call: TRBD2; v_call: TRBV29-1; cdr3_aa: CSVAGLAESTDTQYF; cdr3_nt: TGCAGCGTTGCGGGACTAGCGGAGAGCACAGATACGCAGTATTTT
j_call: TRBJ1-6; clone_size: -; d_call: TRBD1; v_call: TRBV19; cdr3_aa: CASKKGQGNNSPLHF; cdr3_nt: TGTGCCAGTAAGAAAGGACAGGGCAATAATTCACCCCTCCACTTT
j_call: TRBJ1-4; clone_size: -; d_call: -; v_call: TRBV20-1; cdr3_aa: CSARERRKLFF; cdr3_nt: TGCAGTGCTAGGGAAAGGAGGAAACTGTTTTTT
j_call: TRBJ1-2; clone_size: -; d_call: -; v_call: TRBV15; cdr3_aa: CATSREIDTDYGYTF; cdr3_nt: TGTGCCACCAGCAGAGAGATTGATACGGACTATGGCTACACCTTC
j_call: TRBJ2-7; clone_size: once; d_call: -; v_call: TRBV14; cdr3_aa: CASSQVVRAGEQYF; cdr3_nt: TGTGCCAGCAGCCAAGTAGTGAGAGCTGGCGAGCAGTACTTC
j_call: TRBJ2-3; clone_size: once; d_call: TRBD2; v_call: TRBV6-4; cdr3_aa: CASSDGRATDTQYF; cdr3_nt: TGTGCCAGCAGTGACGGGAGGGCTACAGATACGCAGTATTTT
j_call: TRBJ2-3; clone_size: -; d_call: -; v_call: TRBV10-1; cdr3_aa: CASSEFKAGTDTQYF; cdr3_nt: TGCGCCAGCAGTGAGTTTAAAGCCGGCACAGATACGCAGTATTTT
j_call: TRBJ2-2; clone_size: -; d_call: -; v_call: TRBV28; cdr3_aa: CASSLWGRRSQGPGELFF; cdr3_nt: TGTGCCAGCAGTTTATGGGGCCGTAGATCCCAGGGTCCCGGGGAGCTGTTTTTT
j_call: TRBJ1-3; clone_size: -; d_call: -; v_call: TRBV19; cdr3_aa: CASSISGNGNTIYF; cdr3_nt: TGTGCCAGTAGTATTAGCGGCAATGGAAACACCATATATTTT
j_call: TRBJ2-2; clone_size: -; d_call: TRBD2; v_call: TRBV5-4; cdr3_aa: CASTSTGLAVNTGELFF; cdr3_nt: TGTGCCAGCACCTCAACGGGACTAGCGGTTAACACCGGGGAGCTGTTTTTT
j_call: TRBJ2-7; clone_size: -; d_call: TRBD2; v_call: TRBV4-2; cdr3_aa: CASSQERLAVTYEQYF; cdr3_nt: TGTGCCAGCAGCCAAGAACGCCTAGCGGTTACCTACGAGCAGTACTTC
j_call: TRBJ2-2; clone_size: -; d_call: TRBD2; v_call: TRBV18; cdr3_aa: CASSPLAVRAGNTGELFF; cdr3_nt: TGTGCCAGCTCACCTCTAGCGGTGCGAGCTGGGAACACCGGGGAGCTGTTTTTT
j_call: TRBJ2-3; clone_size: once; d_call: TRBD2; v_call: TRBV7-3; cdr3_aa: CASSSGLAGVTDTQYF; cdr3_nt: TGTGCCAGCAGCAGCGGACTAGCGGGAGTTACAGATACGCAGTATTTT
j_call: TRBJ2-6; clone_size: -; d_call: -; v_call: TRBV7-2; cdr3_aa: CASSPRAAGANVLTF; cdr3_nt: TGTGCCAGCAGCCCCCGAGCGGCTGGGGCCAACGTCCTGACTTTC
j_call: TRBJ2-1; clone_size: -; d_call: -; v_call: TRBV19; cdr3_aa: CASSIDRRGQKYNEQFF; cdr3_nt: TGTGCCAGTAGTATAGATCGGAGGGGCCAGAAATACAATGAGCAGTTCTTC
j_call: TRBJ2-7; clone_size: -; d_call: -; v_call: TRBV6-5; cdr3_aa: CASSGPGVGSYEQYF; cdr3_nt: TGTGCCAGCAGCGGACCAGGGGTCGGCTCCTACGAGCAGTACTTC
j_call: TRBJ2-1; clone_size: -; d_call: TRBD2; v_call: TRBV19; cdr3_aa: CASSITPRTSGRDSNEQFF; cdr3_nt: TGTGCCAGTAGTATAACCCCTAGGACTAGCGGGAGGGACAGCAATGAGCAGTTCTTC
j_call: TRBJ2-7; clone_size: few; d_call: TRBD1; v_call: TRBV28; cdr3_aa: CASSSGIQGAYEQYF; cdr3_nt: TGTGCCAGCAGCTCTGGTATCCAGGGGGCCTACGAGCAGTACTTC
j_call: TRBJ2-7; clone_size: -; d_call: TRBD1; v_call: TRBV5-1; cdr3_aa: CASSPGQGSYEQYF; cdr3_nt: TGCGCCAGCAGCCCCGGACAGGGGTCCTACGAGCAGTACTTC
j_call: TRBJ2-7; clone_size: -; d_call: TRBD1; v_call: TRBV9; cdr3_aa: CASSLGQGVNEQYF; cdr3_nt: TGTGCCAGCAGCCTCGGACAGGGAGTGAACGAGCAGTACTTC
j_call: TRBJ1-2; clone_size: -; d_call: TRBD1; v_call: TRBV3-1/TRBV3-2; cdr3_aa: CASRTGTGGYGYTF; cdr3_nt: TGTGCCAGCAGAACCGGGACAGGGGGCTATGGCTACACCTTC
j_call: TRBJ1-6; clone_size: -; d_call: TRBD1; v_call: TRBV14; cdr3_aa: CASSRKTGPSSYNSPLHF; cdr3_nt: TGTGCCAGCAGCCGCAAGACAGGGCCGAGCTCCTATAATTCACCCCTCCACTTT
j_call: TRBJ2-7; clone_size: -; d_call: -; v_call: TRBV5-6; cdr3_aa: CASSLAYSYEQYF; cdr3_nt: TGTGCCAGCAGCTTGGCCTACTCCTACGAGCAGTACTTC
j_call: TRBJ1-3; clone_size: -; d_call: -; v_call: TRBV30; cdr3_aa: CAWSAGKFGNTIYF; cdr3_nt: TGTGCCTGGAGCGCAGGGAAATTTGGAAACACCATATATTTT
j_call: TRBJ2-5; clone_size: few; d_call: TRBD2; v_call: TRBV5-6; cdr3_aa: CASSLPLAGYEETQYF; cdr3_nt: TGTGCCAGCAGCTTGCCTCTAGCGGGGTACGAGGAGACCCAGTACTTC
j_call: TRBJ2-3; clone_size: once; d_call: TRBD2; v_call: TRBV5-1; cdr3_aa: CASSWEPSGLTDTQYF; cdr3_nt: TGCGCCAGCAGCTGGGAACCTAGCGGCCTCACAGATACGCAGTATTTT
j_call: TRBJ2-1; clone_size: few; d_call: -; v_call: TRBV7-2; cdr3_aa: CASSLARGTYNEQFF; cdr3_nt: TGTGCCAGCAGCTTAGCTAGGGGTACTTACAATGAGCAGTTCTTC